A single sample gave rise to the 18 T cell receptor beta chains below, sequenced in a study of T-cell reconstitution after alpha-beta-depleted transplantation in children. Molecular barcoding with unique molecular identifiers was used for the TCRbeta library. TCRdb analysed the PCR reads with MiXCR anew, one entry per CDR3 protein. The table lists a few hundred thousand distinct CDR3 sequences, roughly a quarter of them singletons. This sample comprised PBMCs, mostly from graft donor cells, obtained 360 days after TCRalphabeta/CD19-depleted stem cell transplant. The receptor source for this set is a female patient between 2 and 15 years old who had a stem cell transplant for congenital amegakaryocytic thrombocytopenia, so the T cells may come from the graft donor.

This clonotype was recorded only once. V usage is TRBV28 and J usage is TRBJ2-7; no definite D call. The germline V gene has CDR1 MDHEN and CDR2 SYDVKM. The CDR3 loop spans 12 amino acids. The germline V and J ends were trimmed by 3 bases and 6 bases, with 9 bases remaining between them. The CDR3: CASSFGLVEQYF. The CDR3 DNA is TGTGCCAGCAGTTTTGGTCTAGTCGAGCAGTACTTC. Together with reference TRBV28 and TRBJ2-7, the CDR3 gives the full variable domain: DVKVTQSSRYLVKRTGEKVFLECVQDMDHENMFWYRQDPGLGLRLIYFSYDVKMKEKGDIPEGYSVSREKKERFSLILESASTNQTSMYLCASSFGLVEQYFGPGTRLTVT.

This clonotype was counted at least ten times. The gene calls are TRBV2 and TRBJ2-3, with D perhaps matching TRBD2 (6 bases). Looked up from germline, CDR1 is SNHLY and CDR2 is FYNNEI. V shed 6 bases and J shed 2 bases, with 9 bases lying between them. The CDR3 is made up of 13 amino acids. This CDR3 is CASRASVTDTQYF. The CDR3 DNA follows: TGTGCCAGCAGAGCTAGCGTCACAGATACGCAGTATTTT.

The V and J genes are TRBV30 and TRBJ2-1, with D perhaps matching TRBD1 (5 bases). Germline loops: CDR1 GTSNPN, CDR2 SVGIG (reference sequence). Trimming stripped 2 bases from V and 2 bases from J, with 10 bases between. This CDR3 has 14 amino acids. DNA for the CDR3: TGTGCCTGGAGTAGGGGCAGGGCCTACAATGAGCAGTTCTTC. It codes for CAWSRGRAYNEQFF. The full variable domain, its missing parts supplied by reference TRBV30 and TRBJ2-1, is SQTIHQWPATLVQPVGSPLSLECTVEGTSNPNLYWYRQAAGRGLQLLFYSVGIGQISSEVPQNLSASRPQDRQFILSSKKLLLSDSGFYLCAWSRGRAYNEQFFGPGTRLTVL.

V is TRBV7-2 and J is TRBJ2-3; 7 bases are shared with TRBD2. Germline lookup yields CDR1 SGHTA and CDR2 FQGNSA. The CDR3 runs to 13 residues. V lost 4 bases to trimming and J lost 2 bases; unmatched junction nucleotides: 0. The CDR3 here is CASSWDYTDTQYF. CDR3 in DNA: TGTGCCAGCAGCTGGGACTACACAGATACGCAGTATTTT.

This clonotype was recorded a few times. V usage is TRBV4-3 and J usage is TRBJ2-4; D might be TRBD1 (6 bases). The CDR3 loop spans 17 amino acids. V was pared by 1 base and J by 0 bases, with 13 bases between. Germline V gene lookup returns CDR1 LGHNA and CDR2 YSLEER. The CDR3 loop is CASSQVQGVLAKNIQYF. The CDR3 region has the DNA TGCGCCAGCAGCCAAGTACAGGGAGTACTAGCCAAAAACATTCAGTACTTC.

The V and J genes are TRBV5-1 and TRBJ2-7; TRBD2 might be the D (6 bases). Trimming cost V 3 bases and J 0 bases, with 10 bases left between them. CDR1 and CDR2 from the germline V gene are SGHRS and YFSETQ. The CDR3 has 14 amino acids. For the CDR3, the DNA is TGCGCCAGCAGCTCTCCCGGGAGCTCCTACGAGCAGTACTTC. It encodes CASSSPGSSYEQYF.

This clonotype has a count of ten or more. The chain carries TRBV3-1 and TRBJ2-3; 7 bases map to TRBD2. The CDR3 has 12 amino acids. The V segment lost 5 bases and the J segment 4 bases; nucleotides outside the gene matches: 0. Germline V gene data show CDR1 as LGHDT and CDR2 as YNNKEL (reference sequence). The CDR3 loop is CASSTSADTQYF. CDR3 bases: TGTGCCAGCAGCACTAGCGCAGATACGCAGTATTTT.

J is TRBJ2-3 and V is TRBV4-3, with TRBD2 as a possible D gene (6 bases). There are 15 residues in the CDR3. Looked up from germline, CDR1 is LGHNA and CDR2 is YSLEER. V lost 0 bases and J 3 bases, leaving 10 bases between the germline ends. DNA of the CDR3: TGCGCCAGCAGCCAAGATGGGACTCGTACAGATACGCAGTATTTT. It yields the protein CASSQDGTRTDTQYF.

The CDR3 reads CASSEGQSSNQPQHF. CDR3 in DNA: TGTGCCAGCAGCGAGGGACAGTCTTCCAATCAGCCCCAGCATTTT. V gene TRBV7-9 combines with J gene TRBJ1-5; 7 bases align to TRBD1. V shed 5 bases and J 3 bases; nucleotides not matched to a gene: 7. Germline V gene lookup returns CDR1 SEHNR and CDR2 FQNEAQ (reference sequence). This CDR3 comprises 15 residues.

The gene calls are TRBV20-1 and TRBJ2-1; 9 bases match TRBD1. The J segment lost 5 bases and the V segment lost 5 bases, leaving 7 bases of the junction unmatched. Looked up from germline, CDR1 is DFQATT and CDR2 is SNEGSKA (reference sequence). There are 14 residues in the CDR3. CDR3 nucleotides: TGCAGTGCTTGGTTACAGGGGGCGGACAATGAGCAGTTCTTC. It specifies CSAWLQGADNEQFF.

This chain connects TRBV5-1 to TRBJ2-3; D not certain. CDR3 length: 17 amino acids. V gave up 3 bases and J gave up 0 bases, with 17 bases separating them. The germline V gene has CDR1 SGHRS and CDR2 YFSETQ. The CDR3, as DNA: TGCGCCAGCAGCTACCCAAGCACCCAACCTAGCACAGATACGCAGTATTTT. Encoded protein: CASSYPSTQPSTDTQYF.

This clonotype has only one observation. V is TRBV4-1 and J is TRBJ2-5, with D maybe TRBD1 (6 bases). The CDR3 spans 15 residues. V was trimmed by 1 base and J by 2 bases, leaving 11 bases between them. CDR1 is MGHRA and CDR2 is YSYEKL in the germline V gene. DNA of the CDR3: TGCGCCAGCAGCCAAGTCGACAGGAGACAAGAGACCCAGTACTTC. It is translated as CASSQVDRRQETQYF.

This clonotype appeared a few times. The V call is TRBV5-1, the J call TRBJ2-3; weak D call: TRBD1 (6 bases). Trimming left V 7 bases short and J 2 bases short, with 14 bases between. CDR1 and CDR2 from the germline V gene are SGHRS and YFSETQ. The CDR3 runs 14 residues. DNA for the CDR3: TGCGCCAGCTCTAGGGACACAACCACAGATACGCAGTATTTT. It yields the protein CASSRDTTTDTQYF.

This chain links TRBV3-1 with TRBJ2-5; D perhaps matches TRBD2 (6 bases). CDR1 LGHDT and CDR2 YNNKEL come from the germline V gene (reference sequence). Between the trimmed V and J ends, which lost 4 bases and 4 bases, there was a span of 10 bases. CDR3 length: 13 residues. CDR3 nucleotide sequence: TGTGCCAGCAGCCGGGGACTGGGAGAGACCCAGTACTTC. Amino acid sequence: CASSRGLGETQYF.

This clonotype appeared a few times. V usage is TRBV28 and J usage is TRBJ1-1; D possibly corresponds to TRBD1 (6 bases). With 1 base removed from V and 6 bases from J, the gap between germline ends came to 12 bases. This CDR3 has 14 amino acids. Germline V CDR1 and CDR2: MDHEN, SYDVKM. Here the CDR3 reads CASSLFWTASEAFF. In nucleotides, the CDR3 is TGTGCCAGCAGTTTATTTTGGACAGCTTCTGAAGCTTTCTTT.

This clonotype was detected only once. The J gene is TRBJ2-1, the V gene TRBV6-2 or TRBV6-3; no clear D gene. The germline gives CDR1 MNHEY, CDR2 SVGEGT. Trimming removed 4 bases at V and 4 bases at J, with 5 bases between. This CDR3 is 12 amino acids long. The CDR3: CASSWSYNEQFF. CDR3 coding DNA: TGTGCCAGCAGTTGGTCATACAATGAGCAGTTCTTC.

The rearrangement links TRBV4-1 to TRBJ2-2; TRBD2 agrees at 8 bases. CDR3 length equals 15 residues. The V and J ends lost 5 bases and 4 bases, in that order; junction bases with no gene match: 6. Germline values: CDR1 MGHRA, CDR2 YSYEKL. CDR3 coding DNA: TGCGCCAGCAGCACCAGCGGGGGCACCACCGGGGAGCTGTTTTTT. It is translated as CASSTSGGTTGELFF.

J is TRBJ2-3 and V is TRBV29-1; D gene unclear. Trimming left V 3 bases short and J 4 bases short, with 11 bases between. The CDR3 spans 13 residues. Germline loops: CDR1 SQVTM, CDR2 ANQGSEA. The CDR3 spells CSVDTSYPDTQYF. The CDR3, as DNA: TGCAGCGTTGACACCAGTTACCCAGATACGCAGTATTTT.